A selection of T cell receptor beta chains follows, all from one sample in a study of vaccination and CD4 T cells after COVID-19. Their cognate antigens are unknown. Each CDR3 protein gets one entry after TCRdb re-called the PCR reads with MiXCR. The data hold 15,000 to 25,000 distinct CDR3 sequences, with just under 55% observed a single time. The specimen sequenced was CD4+ T cells from blood, cultured in vitro. Receptors originate from a human donor who had recovered from COVID-19. Each CDR3 is given with its conserved first and last residue. A D gene is named only where the DNA matches it firmly. For some rows the clone size is stated as once, few or many, or as a class when expanded; others skip it.

d_call: TRBD2
j_call: TRBJ2-7
clone_size: NA
v_call: TRBV6-5
cdr3_aa: CASSSPGLAGSYEQYF
cdr3_nt: TGTGCCAGCAGTTCCCCCGGACTAGCGGGATCCTACGAGCAGTACTTC

d_call: NA
j_call: TRBJ1-5
clone_size: NA
v_call: TRBV19
cdr3_aa: CASSIARSQPQHF
cdr3_nt: TGTGCCAGTAGTATAGCCAGAAGTCAGCCCCAGCATTTT

d_call: TRBD1
j_call: TRBJ1-1
clone_size: NA
v_call: TRBV30
cdr3_aa: CASAGGTEAFF
cdr3_nt: TGTGCCTCCGCAGGGGGCACTGAAGCTTTCTTT

d_call: NA
j_call: TRBJ1-5
clone_size: NA
v_call: TRBV11-2
cdr3_aa: CASSPGTAPQHF
cdr3_nt: TGTGCCAGCAGCCCAGGGACCGCGCCCCAGCATTTT

d_call: NA
j_call: TRBJ2-5
clone_size: NA
v_call: TRBV28
cdr3_aa: CASSLSPRAGQETQYF
cdr3_nt: TGTGCCAGCAGTTTATCGCCCAGGGCAGGTCAAGAGACCCAGTACTTC

d_call: NA
j_call: TRBJ1-5
clone_size: NA
v_call: TRBV27
cdr3_aa: CASSLNMGQPQHF
cdr3_nt: TGTGCCAGCAGCCTCAATATGGGGCAGCCCCAGCATTTT

d_call: NA
j_call: TRBJ1-5
clone_size: NA
v_call: TRBV10-1
cdr3_aa: CASSPDRMLQHF
cdr3_nt: TGCGCCAGCAGCCCGGACAGAATGCTCCAGCATTTT

d_call: TRBD2
j_call: TRBJ2-3
clone_size: few
v_call: TRBV20-1
cdr3_aa: CSARGWTSGGLDTQYF
cdr3_nt: TGCAGTGCTAGAGGTTGGACTAGCGGGGGGTTGGATACGCAGTATTTT

d_call: NA
j_call: TRBJ2-6
clone_size: NA
v_call: TRBV19
cdr3_aa: CASVRKNSGANVLTF
cdr3_nt: TGTGCCAGCGTGCGTAAGAACTCTGGGGCCAACGTCCTGACTTTC

d_call: NA
j_call: TRBJ2-4
clone_size: NA
v_call: TRBV6-5
cdr3_aa: CASSWTAKNIQYF
cdr3_nt: TGTGCCAGCAGTTGGACAGCGAAAAACATTCAGTACTTC

d_call: TRBD2
j_call: TRBJ2-1
clone_size: NA
v_call: TRBV10-3
cdr3_aa: CAISEGLAGANEQFF
cdr3_nt: TGTGCCATCAGTGAGGGACTAGCGGGAGCCAATGAGCAGTTCTTC

d_call: NA
j_call: TRBJ2-1
clone_size: NA
v_call: TRBV20-1
cdr3_aa: CSARDPLDYSYNEQFF
cdr3_nt: TGCAGTGCTAGAGATCCCCTGGACTACTCCTACAATGAGCAGTTCTTC

d_call: NA
j_call: TRBJ1-6
clone_size: few
v_call: TRBV6-1
cdr3_aa: CASSGGLNNSPLHF
cdr3_nt: TGTGCCAGCAGCGGTGGCCTGAATAATTCACCCCTCCACTTT

d_call: NA
j_call: TRBJ1-2
clone_size: few
v_call: TRBV28
cdr3_aa: CASSSTGYGYTF
cdr3_nt: TGTGCCAGCAGTTCGACGGGCTATGGCTACACCTTC

d_call: TRBD2
j_call: TRBJ2-5
clone_size: NA
v_call: TRBV7-3
cdr3_aa: CASSPGLAAYQETQYF
cdr3_nt: TGTGCCAGCAGCCCAGGACTAGCGGCCTATCAAGAGACCCAGTACTTC

d_call: TRBD2
j_call: TRBJ2-1
clone_size: NA
v_call: TRBV6-1
cdr3_aa: CASTLAGGSYNEQFF
cdr3_nt: TGTGCCAGCACCCTAGCGGGAGGGTCCTACAATGAGCAGTTCTTC

d_call: NA
j_call: TRBJ2-3
clone_size: few
v_call: TRBV6-1
cdr3_aa: CASTWGADTQYF
cdr3_nt: TGTGCCAGCACCTGGGGGGCAGATACGCAGTATTTT

d_call: TRBD2
j_call: TRBJ2-2
clone_size: NA
v_call: TRBV2
cdr3_aa: CASRTSRDTGELFF
cdr3_nt: TGTGCCAGCAGGACTAGCAGGGACACCGGGGAGCTGTTTTTT